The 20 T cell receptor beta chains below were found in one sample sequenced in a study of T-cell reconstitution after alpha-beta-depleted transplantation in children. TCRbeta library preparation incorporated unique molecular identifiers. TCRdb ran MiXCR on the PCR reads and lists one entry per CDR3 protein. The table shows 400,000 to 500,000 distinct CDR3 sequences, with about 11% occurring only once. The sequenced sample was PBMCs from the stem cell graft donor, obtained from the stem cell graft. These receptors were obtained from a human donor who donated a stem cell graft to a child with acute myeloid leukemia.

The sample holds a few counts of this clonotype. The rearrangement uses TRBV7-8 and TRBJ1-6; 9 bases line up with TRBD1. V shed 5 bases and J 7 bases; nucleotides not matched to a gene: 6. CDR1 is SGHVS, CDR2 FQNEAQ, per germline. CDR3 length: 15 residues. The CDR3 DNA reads TGTGCCAGCAGCCCAGGGACAGGGATGAATTCACCCCTCCACTTT. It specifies CASSPGTGMNSPLHF.

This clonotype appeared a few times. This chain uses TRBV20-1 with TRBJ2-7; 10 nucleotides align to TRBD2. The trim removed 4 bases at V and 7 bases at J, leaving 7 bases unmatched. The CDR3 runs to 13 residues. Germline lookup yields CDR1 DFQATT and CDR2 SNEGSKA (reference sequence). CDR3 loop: CSAKKAGGREQYF. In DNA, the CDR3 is TGCAGTGCTAAGAAAGCGGGAGGGCGTGAGCAGTACTTC.

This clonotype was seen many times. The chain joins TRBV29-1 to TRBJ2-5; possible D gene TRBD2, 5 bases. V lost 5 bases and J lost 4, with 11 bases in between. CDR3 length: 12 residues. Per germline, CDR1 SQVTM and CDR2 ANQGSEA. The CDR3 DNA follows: TGCAGCGTTAATCGGGGATTAGAGACCCAGTACTTC. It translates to CSVNRGLETQYF.

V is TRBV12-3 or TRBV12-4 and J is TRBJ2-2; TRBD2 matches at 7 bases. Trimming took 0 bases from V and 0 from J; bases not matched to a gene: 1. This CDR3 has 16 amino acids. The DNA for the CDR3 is TGTGCCAGCAGTTTAGCACGGGGGGCGAACACCGGGGAGCTGTTTTTT. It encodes CASSLARGANTGELFF.

CDR3 bases: TGTGCCAGCAGACCGGGACACCTCTCAATCTACGAGCAGTACTTC. It encodes CASRPGHLSIYEQYF. J is TRBJ2-7 and V is TRBV2, with D possibly being TRBD1 (6 bases). From germline, CDR1 is SNHLY and CDR2 FYNNEI. Between the trimmed V and J ends, which lost 6 bases and 3 bases, there was a span of 18 bases. The CDR3 loop spans 15 amino acids.

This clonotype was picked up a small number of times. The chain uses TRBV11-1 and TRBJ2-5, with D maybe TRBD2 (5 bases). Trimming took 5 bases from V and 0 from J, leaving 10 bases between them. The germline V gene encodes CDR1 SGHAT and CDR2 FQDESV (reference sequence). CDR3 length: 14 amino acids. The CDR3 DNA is TGTGCCAGCAGCCGAGGACTGAACCAAGAGACCCAGTACTTC. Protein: CASSRGLNQETQYF.

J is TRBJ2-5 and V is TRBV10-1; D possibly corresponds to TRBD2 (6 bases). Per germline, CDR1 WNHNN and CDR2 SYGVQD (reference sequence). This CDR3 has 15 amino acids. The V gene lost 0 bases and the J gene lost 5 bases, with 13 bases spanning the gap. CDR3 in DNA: TGCGCCAGCAGTGAGTCCCCCGCGGGGAGGGAGACCCAGTACTTC. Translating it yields CASSESPAGRETQYF.

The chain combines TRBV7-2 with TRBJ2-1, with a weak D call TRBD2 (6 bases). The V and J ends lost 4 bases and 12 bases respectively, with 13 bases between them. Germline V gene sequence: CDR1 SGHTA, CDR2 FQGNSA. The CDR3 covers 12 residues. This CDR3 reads CASSWGLEPQFF. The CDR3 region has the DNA TGTGCCAGCAGCTGGGGACTGGAGCCGCAGTTCTTC.

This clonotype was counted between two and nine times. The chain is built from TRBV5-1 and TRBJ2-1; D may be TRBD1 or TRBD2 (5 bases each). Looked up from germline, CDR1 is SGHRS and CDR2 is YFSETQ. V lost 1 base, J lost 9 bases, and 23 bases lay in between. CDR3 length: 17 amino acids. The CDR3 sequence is CASSLRPYFEGRGEQFF. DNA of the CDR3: TGCGCCAGCAGCTTGCGCCCCTACTTTGAGGGGAGAGGTGAGCAGTTCTTC.

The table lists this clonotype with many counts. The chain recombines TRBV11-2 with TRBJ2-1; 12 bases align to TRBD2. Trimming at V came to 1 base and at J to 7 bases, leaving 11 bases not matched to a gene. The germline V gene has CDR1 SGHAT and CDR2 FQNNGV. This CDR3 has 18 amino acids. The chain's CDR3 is CASSLVPSGRASGNEQFF. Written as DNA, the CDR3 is TGTGCCAGCAGCTTAGTTCCTAGCGGGAGGGCCTCAGGGAATGAGCAGTTCTTC.

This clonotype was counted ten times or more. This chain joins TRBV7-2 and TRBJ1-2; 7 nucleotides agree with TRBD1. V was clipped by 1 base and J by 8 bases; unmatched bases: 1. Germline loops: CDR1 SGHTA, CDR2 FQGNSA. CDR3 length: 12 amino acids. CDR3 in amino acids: CASSLEQGGYTF. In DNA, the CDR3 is TGTGCCAGCAGCTTAGAACAGGGGGGCTACACCTTC.

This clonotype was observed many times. CDR3 sequence: CASSADNYGYTF. DNA of the CDR3: TGTGCCAGCAGCGCCGACAACTATGGCTACACCTTC. This chain connects TRBV9 to TRBJ1-2; no clear D. V lost 3 bases and J lost 2, with 5 bases in between. Germline V gene data show CDR1 as SGDLS and CDR2 as YYNGEE. The CDR3 runs to 12 residues.

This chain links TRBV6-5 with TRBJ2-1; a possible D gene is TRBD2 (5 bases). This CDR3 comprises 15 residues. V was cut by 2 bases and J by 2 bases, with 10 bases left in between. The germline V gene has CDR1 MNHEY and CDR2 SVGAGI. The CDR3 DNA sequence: TGTGCCAGCAGTTACGGCGGAGGCGCCTACAATGAGCAGTTCTTC. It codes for CASSYGGGAYNEQFF.

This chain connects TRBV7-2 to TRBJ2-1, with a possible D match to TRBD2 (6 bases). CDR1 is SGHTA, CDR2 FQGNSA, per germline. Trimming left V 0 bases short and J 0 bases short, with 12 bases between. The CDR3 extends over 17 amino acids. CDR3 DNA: TGTGCCAGCAGCTTAGCGATAGGGGACTTCTCCTACAATGAGCAGTTCTTC. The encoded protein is CASSLAIGDFSYNEQFF. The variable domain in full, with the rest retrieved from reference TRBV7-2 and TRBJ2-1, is GAGVSQSPSNKVTEKGKDVELRCDPISGHTALYWYRQSLGQGLEFLIYFQGNSAPDKSGLPSDRFSAERTGGSVSTLTIQRTQQEDSAVYLCASSLAIGDFSYNEQFFGPGTRLTVL.

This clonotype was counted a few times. The chain's CDR3 is CALRTSGRESSYEQYF. The CDR3 nucleotides read TGCGCCCTCAGGACTAGCGGGAGAGAGAGCTCCTACGAGCAGTACTTC. V is TRBV5-1 and J is TRBJ2-7; TRBD2 aligns across 13 bases. V shed 10 bases, J shed 0 bases, and the junction held 10 bases outside the gene matches. The CDR3 spans 16 residues. Per germline, CDR1 SGHRS and CDR2 YFSETQ. The full variable domain, rest sourced from reference TRBV5-1 and TRBJ2-7, is KAGVTQTPRYLIKTRGQQVTLSCSPISGHRSVSWYQQTPGQGLQFLFEYFSETQRNKGNFPGRFSGRQFSNSRSEMNVSTLELGDSALYLCALRTSGRESSYEQYFGPGTRLTVT.

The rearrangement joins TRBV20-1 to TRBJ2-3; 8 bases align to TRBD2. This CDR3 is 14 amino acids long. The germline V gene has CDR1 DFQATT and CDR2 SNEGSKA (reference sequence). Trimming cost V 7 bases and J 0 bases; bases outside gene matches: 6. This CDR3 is CSGNGRGSTDTQYF. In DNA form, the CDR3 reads TGCAGTGGGAACGGGAGGGGAAGCACAGATACGCAGTATTTT.

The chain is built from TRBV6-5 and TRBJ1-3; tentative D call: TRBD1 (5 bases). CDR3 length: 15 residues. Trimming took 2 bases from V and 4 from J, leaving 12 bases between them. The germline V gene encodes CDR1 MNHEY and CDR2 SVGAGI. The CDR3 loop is CASSYRGTVGNTIYF. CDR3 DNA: TGTGCCAGCAGTTACCGGGGGACTGTCGGAAACACCATATATTTT.

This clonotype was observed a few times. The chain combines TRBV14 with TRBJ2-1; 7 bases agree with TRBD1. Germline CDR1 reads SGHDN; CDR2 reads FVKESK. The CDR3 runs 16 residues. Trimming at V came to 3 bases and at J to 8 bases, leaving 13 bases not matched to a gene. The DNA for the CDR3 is TGTGCCAGCAGCCAGTCGATTGATCAGGGGGTCCATGAGCAGTTCTTC. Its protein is CASSQSIDQGVHEQFF.

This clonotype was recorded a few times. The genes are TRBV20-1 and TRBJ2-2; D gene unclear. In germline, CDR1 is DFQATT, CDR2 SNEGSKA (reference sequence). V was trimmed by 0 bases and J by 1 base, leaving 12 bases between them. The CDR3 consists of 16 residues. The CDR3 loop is CSAREARTENTGELFF. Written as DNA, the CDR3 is TGCAGTGCTAGAGAGGCTAGGACGGAGAACACCGGGGAGCTGTTTTTT.

The CDR3 region is CATRVRGEETQYF. Written as DNA, the CDR3 is TGTGCCACCAGAGTGCGGGGCGAAGAGACCCAGTACTTC. The chain employs TRBV15 and TRBJ2-5, with D possibly being TRBD2 (6 bases). V was shortened by 6 bases and J by 3 bases, with 11 bases between the two germline ends. Germline CDR1 LNHNV, CDR2 YYDKDF (reference sequence). This CDR3 has 13 residues.